This T cell receptor beta chain was captured in a study of T-cell reconstitution after alpha-beta-depleted transplantation in children. Unique molecular identifiers were used to barcode this TCRbeta library. TCRdb analysed the PCR reads with MiXCR anew, one entry per CDR3 protein. The profile shows 200,000 to 250,000 distinct CDR3 sequences, 12% of them singletons. This CDR3 region has 18 residues. Trimming removed 6 bases from V and 4 bases from J; junction bases left unmatched: 17. This sequence originates from a human donor who donated a stem cell graft to a child with acute lymphoblastic leukemia. The J gene is TRBJ2-2, the V gene TRBV12-3 or TRBV12-4; TRBD1 matches 7 bases. The sample was PBMCs from the stem cell graft donor, taken from the stem cell graft. CDR3 nucleotide sequence: TGTGCCAGCAGCCCTTCACAGGGGCCCTCAACCTTCACCGGGGAGCTGTTTTTT. Its protein is CASSPSQGPSTFTGELFF.